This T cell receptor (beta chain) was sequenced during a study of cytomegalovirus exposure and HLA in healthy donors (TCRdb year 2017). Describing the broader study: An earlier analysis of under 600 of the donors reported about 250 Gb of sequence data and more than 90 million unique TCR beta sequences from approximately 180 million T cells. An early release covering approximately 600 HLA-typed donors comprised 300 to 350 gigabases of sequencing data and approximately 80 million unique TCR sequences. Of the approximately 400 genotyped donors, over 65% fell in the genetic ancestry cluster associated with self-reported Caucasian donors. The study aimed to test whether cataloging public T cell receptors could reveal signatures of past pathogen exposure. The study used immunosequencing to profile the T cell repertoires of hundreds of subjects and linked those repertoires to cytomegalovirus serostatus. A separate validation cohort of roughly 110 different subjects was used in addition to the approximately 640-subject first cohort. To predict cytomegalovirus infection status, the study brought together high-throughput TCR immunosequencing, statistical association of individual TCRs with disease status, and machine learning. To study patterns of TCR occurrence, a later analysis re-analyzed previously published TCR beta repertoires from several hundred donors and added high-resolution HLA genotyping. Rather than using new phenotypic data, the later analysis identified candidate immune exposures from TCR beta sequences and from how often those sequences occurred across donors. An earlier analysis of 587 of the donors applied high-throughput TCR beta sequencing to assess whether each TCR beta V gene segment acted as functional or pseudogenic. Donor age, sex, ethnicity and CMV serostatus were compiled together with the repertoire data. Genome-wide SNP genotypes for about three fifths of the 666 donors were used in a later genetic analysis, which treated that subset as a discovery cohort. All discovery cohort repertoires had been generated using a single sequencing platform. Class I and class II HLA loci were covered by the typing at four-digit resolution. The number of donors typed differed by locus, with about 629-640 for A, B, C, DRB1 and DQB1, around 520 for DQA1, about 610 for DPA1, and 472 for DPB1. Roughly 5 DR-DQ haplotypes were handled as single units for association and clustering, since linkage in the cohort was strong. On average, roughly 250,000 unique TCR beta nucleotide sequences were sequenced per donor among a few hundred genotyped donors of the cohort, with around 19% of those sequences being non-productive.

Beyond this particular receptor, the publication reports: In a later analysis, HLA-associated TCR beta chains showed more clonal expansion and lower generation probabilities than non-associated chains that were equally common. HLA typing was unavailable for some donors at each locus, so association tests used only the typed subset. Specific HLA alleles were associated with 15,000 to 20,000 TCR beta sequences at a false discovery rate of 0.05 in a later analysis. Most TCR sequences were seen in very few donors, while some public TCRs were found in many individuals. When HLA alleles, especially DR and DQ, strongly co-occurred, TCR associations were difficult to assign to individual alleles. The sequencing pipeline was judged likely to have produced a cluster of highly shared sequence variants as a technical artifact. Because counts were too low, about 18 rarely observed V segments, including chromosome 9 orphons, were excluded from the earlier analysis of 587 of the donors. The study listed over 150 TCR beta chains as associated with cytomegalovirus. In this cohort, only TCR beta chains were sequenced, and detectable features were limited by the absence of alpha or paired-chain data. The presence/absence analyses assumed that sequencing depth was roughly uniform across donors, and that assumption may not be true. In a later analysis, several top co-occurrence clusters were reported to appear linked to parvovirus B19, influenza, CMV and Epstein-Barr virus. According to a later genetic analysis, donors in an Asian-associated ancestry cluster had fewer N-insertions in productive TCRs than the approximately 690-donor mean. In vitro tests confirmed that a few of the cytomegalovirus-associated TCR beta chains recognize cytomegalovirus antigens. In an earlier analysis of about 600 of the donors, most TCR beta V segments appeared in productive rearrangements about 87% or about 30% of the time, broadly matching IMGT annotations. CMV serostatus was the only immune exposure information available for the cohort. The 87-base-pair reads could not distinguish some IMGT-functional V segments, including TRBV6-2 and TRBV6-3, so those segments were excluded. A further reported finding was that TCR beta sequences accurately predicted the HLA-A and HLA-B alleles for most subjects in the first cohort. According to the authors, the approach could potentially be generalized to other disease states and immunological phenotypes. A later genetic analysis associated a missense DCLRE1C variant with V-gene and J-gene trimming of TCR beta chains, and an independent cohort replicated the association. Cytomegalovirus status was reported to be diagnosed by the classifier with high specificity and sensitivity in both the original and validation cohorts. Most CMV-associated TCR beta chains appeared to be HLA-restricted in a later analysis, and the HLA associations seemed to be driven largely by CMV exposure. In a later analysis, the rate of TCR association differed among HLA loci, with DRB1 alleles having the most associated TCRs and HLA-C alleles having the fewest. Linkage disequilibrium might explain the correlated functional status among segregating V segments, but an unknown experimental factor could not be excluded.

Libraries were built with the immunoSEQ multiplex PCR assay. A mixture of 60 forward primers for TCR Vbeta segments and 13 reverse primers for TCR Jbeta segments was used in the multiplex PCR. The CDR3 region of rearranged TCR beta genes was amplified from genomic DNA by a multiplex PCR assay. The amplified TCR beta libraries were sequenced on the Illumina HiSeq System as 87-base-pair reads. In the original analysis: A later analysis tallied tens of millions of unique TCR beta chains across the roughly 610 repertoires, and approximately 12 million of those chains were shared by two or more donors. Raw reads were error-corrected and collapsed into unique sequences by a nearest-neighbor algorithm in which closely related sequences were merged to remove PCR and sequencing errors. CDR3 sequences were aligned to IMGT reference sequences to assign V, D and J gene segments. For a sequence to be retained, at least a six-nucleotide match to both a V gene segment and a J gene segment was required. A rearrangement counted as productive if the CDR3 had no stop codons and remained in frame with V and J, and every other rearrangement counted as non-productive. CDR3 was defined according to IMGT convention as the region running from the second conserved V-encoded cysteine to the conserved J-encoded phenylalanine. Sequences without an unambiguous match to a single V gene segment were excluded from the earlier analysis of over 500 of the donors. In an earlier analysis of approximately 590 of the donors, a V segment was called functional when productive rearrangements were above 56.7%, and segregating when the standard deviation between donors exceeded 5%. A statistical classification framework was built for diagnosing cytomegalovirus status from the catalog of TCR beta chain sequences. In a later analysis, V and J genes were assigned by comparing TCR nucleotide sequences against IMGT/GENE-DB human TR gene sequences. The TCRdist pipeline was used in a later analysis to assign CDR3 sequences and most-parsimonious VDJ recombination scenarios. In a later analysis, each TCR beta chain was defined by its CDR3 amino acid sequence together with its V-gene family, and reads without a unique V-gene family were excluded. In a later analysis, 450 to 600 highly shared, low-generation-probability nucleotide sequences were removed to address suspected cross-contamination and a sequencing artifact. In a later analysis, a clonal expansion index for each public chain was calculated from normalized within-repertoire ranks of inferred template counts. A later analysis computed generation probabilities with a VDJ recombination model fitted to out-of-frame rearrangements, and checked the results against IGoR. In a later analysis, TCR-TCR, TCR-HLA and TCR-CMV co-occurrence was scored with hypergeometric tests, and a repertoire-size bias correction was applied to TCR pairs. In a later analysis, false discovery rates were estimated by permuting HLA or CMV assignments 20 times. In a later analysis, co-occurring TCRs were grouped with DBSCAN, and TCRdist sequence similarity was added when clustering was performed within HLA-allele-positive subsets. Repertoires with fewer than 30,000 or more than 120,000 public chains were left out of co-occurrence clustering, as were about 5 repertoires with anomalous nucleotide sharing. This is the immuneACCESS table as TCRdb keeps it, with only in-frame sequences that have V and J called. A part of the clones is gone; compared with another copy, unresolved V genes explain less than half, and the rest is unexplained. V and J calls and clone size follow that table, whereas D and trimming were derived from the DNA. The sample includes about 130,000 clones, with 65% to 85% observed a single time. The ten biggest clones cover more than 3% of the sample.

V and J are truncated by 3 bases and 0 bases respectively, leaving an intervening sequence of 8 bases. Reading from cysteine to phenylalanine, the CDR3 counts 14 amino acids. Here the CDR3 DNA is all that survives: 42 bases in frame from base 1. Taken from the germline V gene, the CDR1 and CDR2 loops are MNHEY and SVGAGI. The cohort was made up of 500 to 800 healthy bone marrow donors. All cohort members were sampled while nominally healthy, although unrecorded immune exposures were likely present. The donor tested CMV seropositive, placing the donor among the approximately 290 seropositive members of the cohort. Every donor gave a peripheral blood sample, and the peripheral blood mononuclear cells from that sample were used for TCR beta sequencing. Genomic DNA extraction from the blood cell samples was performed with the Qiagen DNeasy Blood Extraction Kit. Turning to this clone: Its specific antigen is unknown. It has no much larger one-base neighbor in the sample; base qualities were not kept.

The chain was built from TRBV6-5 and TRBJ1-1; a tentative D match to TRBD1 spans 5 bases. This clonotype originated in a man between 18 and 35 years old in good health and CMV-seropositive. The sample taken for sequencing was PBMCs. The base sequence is TGTGCCAGCAGTTATGGGGCCCTGAACACTGAAGCTTTCTTT. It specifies CASSYGALNTEAFF.